A selection of T cell receptor beta chains follows, all from one sample in a study of T-cell reconstitution after alpha-beta-depleted transplantation in children. TCRdb re-called the PCR reads through MiXCR, storing one row per CDR3 protein. The table includes about 360,000 distinct CDR3 sequences, roughly 15% detected once. The specimen was PBMCs, collected from the stem cell graft. The receptors were gathered from a human donor who donated a stem cell graft to a child with Fanconi anemia. The CDR3 runs from the conserved cysteine through the conserved F or W. The D gene is left open where the match is weak. Rows give clone size only sometimes, using once, few, many, or a class for an expanded clone.

D | size | J | V | DNA | CDR3
- | few | TRBJ1-2 | TRBV6-1 | TGTGCCAGCAGTGTTGGAGGGGGAGATGGCTACACCTTC | CASSVGGGDGYTF
TRBD1 | - | TRBJ1-4 | TRBV20-1 | TGCTGTGCTAGACACGGGACAGCTTTTGATTGGAATGAAAAACTGTTTTTT | CCARHGTAFDWNEKLFF
TRBD1 | - | TRBJ1-5 | TRBV6-2/TRBV6-3 | TGTGCCAGCAGCAACCTCAGGGGGGCGAGCAATCAGCCCCAGCATTTT | CASSNLRGASNQPQHF
- | few | TRBJ1-5 | TRBV15 | TGTGCCACCAGCAGAGATCTAACACCGAATCAGCCCCAGCATTTT | CATSRDLTPNQPQHF
TRBD1 | many | TRBJ2-1 | TRBV9 | TGTGCCAGCAGCGTAATGGGGACAGGGGCCTATGAGCAGTTCTTC | CASSVMGTGAYEQFF
TRBD2 | few | TRBJ2-2 | TRBV7-2 | TGTGCCAGCAGCGCCCGACTAGCTTTTACCGGGGAGCTGTTTTTT | CASSARLAFTGELFF
TRBD2 | - | TRBJ2-7 | TRBV30 | TGTGCCTGGAGTACGGGAGGTTCCTACGAGCAGTACTTC | CAWSTGGSYEQYF
- | few | TRBJ1-5 | TRBV5-6 | TGTGCCAGCAGCTTCTCAGCGGGCAATCAGCCCCAGCATTTT | CASSFSAGNQPQHF
- | - | TRBJ1-2 | TRBV4-3 | TGCGCCAGCAGCCATGATGATAGCAGGGGTCCCTATGGCTACACCTTC | CASSHDDSRGPYGYTF
- | many | TRBJ2-2 | TRBV20-1 | TGCAGTGCTAGAGAAGGCGGAGGGGAGCTGTTTTTT | CSAREGGGELFF
- | - | TRBJ2-7 | TRBV14 | TGTGCCAGCAGCCAAGACAGGGGAGGCGAGCAGTACTTC | CASSQDRGGEQYF
- | many | TRBJ1-3 | TRBV12-3/TRBV12-4 | TGTGCCAGCAGTCTCCCCACCTACTCTGGAAACACCATATATTTT | CASSLPTYSGNTIYF
TRBD1 | few | TRBJ1-4 | TRBV20-1 | TGCAGTTCCCGACAGGGAGATGAAAAACTGTTTTTT | CSSRQGDEKLFF
- | - | TRBJ2-3 | TRBV7-8 | TGTGCCAGCAGCTTCGGCCCTAGCACAGATACGCAGTATTTT | CASSFGPSTDTQYF
TRBD2 | many | TRBJ2-1 | TRBV5-1 | TGCGCCAGCAGCTTGGCCCCTAGCGGGGGACACAATGAGCAGTTCTTC | CASSLAPSGGHNEQFF
- | many | TRBJ2-3 | TRBV6-6 | TGTGCCAGCAGTTACCTTGATACGCAGTATTTT | CASSYLDTQYF
TRBD1 | - | TRBJ1-2 | TRBV29-1 | TGCAGCGTTGGACAGGGCGGTAATGGCTACACCTTC | CSVGQGGNGYTF
- | - | TRBJ2-1 | TRBV20-1 | TGCAGTGCTACCCATTACAATGAGCAGTTCTTC | CSATHYNEQFF
- | few | TRBJ2-3 | TRBV4-2 | TGTGCCAGCAGCCAAGAGAAAGTTTACGGATATACGCAGTATTTT | CASSQEKVYGYTQYF
TRBD1 | few | TRBJ2-5 | TRBV4-2 | TGTGCCAGCAGCCTGTCCGGGACAGGGCAAGAGACCCAGTACTTC | CASSLSGTGQETQYF
- | - | TRBJ2-7 | TRBV12-3/TRBV12-4 | TGTGCCAGCAGTTTAGGGGCAGGGGCTCCCTACGAGCAGTACTTC | CASSLGAGAPYEQYF
TRBD1 | - | TRBJ2-7 | TRBV12-3/TRBV12-4 | TGTGCCAGCAGTCGGAGGACAGGGCGATCCTACGAGCAGTACTTC | CASSRRTGRSYEQYF
- | few | TRBJ2-7 | TRBV5-1 | TGCGCCAGCAGATCGGACGGAGTTGGGTCCTACGAGCAGTACTTC | CASRSDGVGSYEQYF
- | few | TRBJ2-7 | TRBV25-1 | TGTGCCAGCAGTCCGACTGGGCAGGCATACGAGCAGTACTTC | CASSPTGQAYEQYF
TRBD2 | - | TRBJ2-2 | TRBV5-5 | TGTGCCAGCAGCTCAAGCGGGGGGCATAACACCGGGGAGCTGTTTTTT | CASSSSGGHNTGELFF
TRBD1 | - | TRBJ2-2 | TRBV4-3 | TGCGCCAGCAGCCAAGGGGACAGGGGGCATGCCGGGGAGCTGTTTTTT | CASSQGDRGHAGELFF
TRBD2 | - | TRBJ2-5 | TRBV12-3/TRBV12-4 | TGTGCCAGTAGATGGGGTAGCGGGAGTGAGGAGACCCAGTACTTC | CASRWGSGSEETQYF
- | few | TRBJ1-1 | TRBV2 | TGTGCCAGCAGCTCCTCACGGGGCAGGAACACTGAAGCTTTCTTT | CASSSSRGRNTEAFF
TRBD1 | many | TRBJ2-1 | TRBV20-1 | TGCAGTGCCAGACAGGGCGTGTATGAGCAGTTCTTC | CSARQGVYEQFF
- | - | TRBJ1-5 | TRBV20-1 | TGCAGTGCTCCCTTGAGGGGGGTGGAACAGCCCCAGCATTTT | CSAPLRGVEQPQHF
TRBD1 | few | TRBJ1-1 | TRBV29-1 | TGCAGCGTTGGGACAGGGCCCATGAACACTGAAGCTTTCTTT | CSVGTGPMNTEAFF
TRBD1 | - | TRBJ2-2 | TRBV19 | TGTGCCAGTAGTAAGGACAGGAGCGCCACCGGGGAGCTGTTTTTT | CASSKDRSATGELFF
TRBD2 | many | TRBJ2-1 | TRBV2 | TGTGCCAACACCTTGGATTGGACTAGCGGGATGACGAGCTCCTACAATGAGCAGTTCTTC | CANTLDWTSGMTSSYNEQFF
- | few | TRBJ1-1 | TRBV20-1 | TGCAGTGCTAGAGATCGTAAGAGGGGAGACACTGAAGCTTTCTTT | CSARDRKRGDTEAFF
- | - | TRBJ2-5 | TRBV11-2 | TGTGCCAGCAGCCGAACAGGGTCAAGGGTAGAGACCCAGTACTTC | CASSRTGSRVETQYF
- | few | TRBJ1-2 | TRBV20-1 | TGCAGTGCAAAAGCGATCAGTCATGGCTACACCTTC | CSAKAISHGYTF
- | - | TRBJ2-5 | TRBV5-1 | TGCGCCAGCAAAAGGGAGGCGGAGACCCAGTACTTC | CASKREAETQYF
- | few | TRBJ1-2 | TRBV7-9 | TGTGCCAGCAGCTCCGATTACAGGAAGATTAACTATGGCTACACCTTC | CASSSDYRKINYGYTF
TRBD1 | many | TRBJ2-1 | TRBV2 | TGTGCCAGCAGGTTCGGGACAGAGGCCTCCAATGAGCAGTTCTTC | CASRFGTEASNEQFF
TRBD1 | many | TRBJ2-7 | TRBV4-1 | TGCGCCAGCTCGAAAATCGCGACAGGGATCGTAGGAAGCGAGCAGTACTTC | CASSKIATGIVGSEQYF
TRBD1 | - | TRBJ2-2 | TRBV7-3 | TGTGCCAGCAGCCGCCAACTAGTAGGGGGCAGCGGGGAGCTGTTTTTT | CASSRQLVGGSGELFF
TRBD1 | - | TRBJ1-1 | TRBV5-1 | TGCGCCAGCAGCTTGTATGGGGGACAGGGCACTGAAGCTTTCTTT | CASSLYGGQGTEAFF
- | few | TRBJ1-1 | TRBV7-9 | TGTGCCAGCAGCTCCGGGTGGGTTGGGGAAGAGAACACTGAAGCTTTCTTT | CASSSGWVGEENTEAFF
- | many | TRBJ1-2 | TRBV12-3/TRBV12-4 | TGTGCCAGCAGCCAGGGACATGTCTATGGCTACACCTTC | CASSQGHVYGYTF
- | - | TRBJ1-2 | TRBV28 | TGTGCCATATCATTAGGGAACTATGGCTACACCTTC | CAISLGNYGYTF